The 14 T cell receptor beta chains below come from one sample, sequenced in a study of cytomegalovirus exposure and HLA in healthy donors. With 60 Vbeta and 13 Jbeta primers, the PCR was carried out. Measured with immunoSEQ multiplex PCR; TCRdb has only the in-frame clones, and not every one. The sample consists of 150,000 to 200,000 clones, around 64% of them appearing once. The source material was PBMCs. The receptors stem from a woman under 40 in good health and CMV-seronegative.

The V call is TRBV5-1, the J call TRBJ1-1; no reliable D call. V was trimmed by 0 bases and J by 1 base, leaving 7 bases between them. The CDR3 runs 14 residues. Germline loops: CDR1 SGHRS, CDR2 YFSETQ. CDR3 protein: CASSLATENTEAFF. The CDR3 nucleotides read TGCGCCAGCAGCTTGGCAACAGAGAACACTGAAGCTTTCTTT.

The chain combines TRBV6-1 with TRBJ1-5; tentative D call: TRBD1 (6 bases). CDR1 and CDR2 from the germline V gene are MNHNS and SASEGT. V was shortened by 3 bases and J by 7 bases, with 16 bases between the two germline ends. The CDR3 spans 15 residues. CDR3 sequence (DNA): TGTGCCAGCAGTGAGGCAGGGGAAGTGGGACAGCCCCAGCATTTT. Residues: CASSEAGEVGQPQHF.

The CDR3 region is CASTSTANEKLFF. CDR3 DNA: TGTGCCAGCACCTCCACAGCTAATGAAAAACTGTTTTTT. The genes are TRBV28 and TRBJ1-4, with D unclear. The CDR3 has 13 residues. The ends were cut back, 7 bases at V and 3 bases at J, with 9 bases in the middle. Germline V CDR1 and CDR2: MDHEN, SYDVKM.

This clone was detected a few times. DNA for the CDR3: TGTGCCAGTACCCATGGGGGGAGCACAGATACGCAGTATTTT. Translating it yields CASTHGGSTDTQYF. J is TRBJ2-3 and V is TRBV19, with D perhaps matching TRBD2 (6 bases). Between the trimmed V and J ends, which lost 7 bases and 0 bases, there was a span of 11 bases. Germline V gives CDR1 LNHDA, CDR2 SQIVND (reference sequence). This CDR3 is 14 amino acids long.

The chain has TRBV16 and TRBJ2-6; D ambiguous. The CDR3 loop spans 15 amino acids. CDR1 KGHSY and CDR2 FQNENV come from the germline V gene. V shed 2 bases and J shed 5 bases, with 10 bases lying between them. DNA of the CDR3: TGTGCCAGCAGCCAAAACAGAATAAGGGCCAACGTCCTGACTTTC. This encodes CASSQNRIRANVLTF.

V is TRBV7-7 and J is TRBJ2-7, with D possibly TRBD1 on 5 matching bases. Germline CDR1 and CDR2: SSHAT and FNYEAQ (reference sequence). CDR3 size: 13 residues. The V end was cut by 5 bases, the J end by 3 bases, with 11 bases between. This chain's CDR3 is CASSPYDSYEQYF. Written as DNA, the CDR3 is TGTGCCAGCAGCCCCTATGACAGCTACGAGCAGTACTTC.

The chain links TRBV7-9 to TRBJ2-2; D is possibly TRBD2 (7 bases). The V gene lost 5 bases and the J gene lost 6 bases, with 22 bases spanning the gap. Germline CDR1 SEHNR, CDR2 FQNEAQ (reference sequence). The CDR3 is 17 residues long. The CDR3 spells CASSPSEGGVAPGELFF. The CDR3 bases are TGTGCCAGCAGCCCCTCGGAGGGGGGGGTGGCCCCCGGGGAGCTGTTTTTT.

The rearrangement uses TRBV6-7 and TRBJ1-5, with D perhaps TRBD1 (6 bases). Being an ORF, TRBV6-7 has a function that is uncertain. This CDR3 is 17 amino acids long. Trimming removed 4 bases from V and 7 bases from J, with 23 bases in between. The CDR3 DNA is TGTGCCAGCAGTTCCAGACTTTGGGGGGGCGCAGGACAGCCCCAGCATTTT. Protein product: CASSSRLWGGAGQPQHF.

This clone has only a few counts. The J gene is TRBJ2-2, the V gene TRBV18, with 8 nucleotides matching TRBD2. The J segment lost 4 bases and the V segment lost 5 bases, leaving 9 bases of the junction unmatched. The CDR3 spans 16 residues. Germline assignment: CDR1 KGHSH and CDR2 LQKENI. Here the CDR3 reads CASSTKGLGLTGELFF. CDR3 bases: TGTGCCAGCTCAACAAAGGGACTAGGGCTCACCGGGGAGCTGTTTTTT. The whole variable domain, remainder taken from reference TRBV18 and TRBJ2-2, is NAGVMQNPRHLVRRRGQEARLRCSPMKGHSHVYWYRQLPEEGLKFMVYLQKENIIDESGMPKERFSAEFPKEGPSILRIQQVVRGDSAAYFCASSTKGLGLTGELFFGEGSRLTVL.

The gene calls are TRBV5-4 and TRBJ1-2, with 8 bases matching TRBD1. Losses at the gene ends were 1 base for V and 0 bases for J; bases not matched to a gene: 2. CDR1 and CDR2 from the germline V gene are SGHNT and YYREEE (reference sequence). The CDR3 totals 15 residues. The chain's CDR3 is CASSLLDRANYGYTF. CDR3 DNA sequence: TGTGCCAGCAGCTTGTTGGACAGGGCTAACTATGGCTACACCTTC. The whole variable domain, remainder taken from reference TRBV5-4 and TRBJ1-2, is ETGVTQSPTHLIKTRGQQVTLRCSSQSGHNTVSWYQQALGQGPQFIFQYYREEENGRGNFPPRFSGLQFPNYSSELNVNALELDDSALYLCASSLLDRANYGYTFGSGTRLTVV.

The chain combines TRBV4-3 with TRBJ2-7; D might be TRBD1 (6 bases). The V and J ends lost 4 bases and 5 bases respectively, with 18 bases between them. The CDR3 extends over 15 amino acids. The germline CDR1 and CDR2 sequences are LGHNA and YSLEER. CDR3 bases: TGCGCCAGCAGCCCCTACTGGGGGCTAGTCAACGAGCAGTACTTC. Its translation: CASSPYWGLVNEQYF.

V gene TRBV5-1 combines with J gene TRBJ2-1; 7 bases fit TRBD2. Germline V gives CDR1 SGHRS, CDR2 YFSETQ. V dropped 4 bases and J dropped 3; count of bases not matched to a gene: 22. The CDR3 length is 20 residues. The CDR3: CASSPDRGTNGVPNYNEQFF. The CDR3, as DNA: TGCGCCAGCAGCCCGGATCGGGGGACTAACGGCGTCCCAAACTACAATGAGCAGTTCTTC.

The chain employs TRBV5-1 and TRBJ1-6, with 9 nucleotides matching TRBD1. Germline CDR1 and CDR2: SGHRS and YFSETQ. V shed 4 bases, J shed 6 bases, and the junction held 11 bases outside the gene matches. This CDR3 has 17 residues. The CDR3, as DNA: TGCGCCAGCAGCCCCTGGCTGGGGGACAGGGTTAATTCACCCCTCCACTTT. Protein product: CASSPWLGDRVNSPLHF.

In this sample, this clone turned up once. This rearrangement joins TRBV5-4 to TRBJ2-5; 11 bases match TRBD2. Germline V gives CDR1 SGHNT, CDR2 YYREEE (reference sequence). The CDR3 totals 13 residues. V gave up 10 bases and J gave up 5 bases; unmatched junction bases: 7. CDR3 sequence: CAYRSGGEETQYF. The CDR3 DNA reads as TGTGCCTATCGTAGCGGGGGGGAGGAGACCCAGTACTTC. The full variable domain, rest sourced from reference TRBV5-4 and TRBJ2-5, is ETGVTQSPTHLIKTRGQQVTLRCSSQSGHNTVSWYQQALGQGPQFIFQYYREEENGRGNFPPRFSGLQFPNYSSELNVNALELDDSALYLCAYRSGGEETQYFGPGTRLLVL.